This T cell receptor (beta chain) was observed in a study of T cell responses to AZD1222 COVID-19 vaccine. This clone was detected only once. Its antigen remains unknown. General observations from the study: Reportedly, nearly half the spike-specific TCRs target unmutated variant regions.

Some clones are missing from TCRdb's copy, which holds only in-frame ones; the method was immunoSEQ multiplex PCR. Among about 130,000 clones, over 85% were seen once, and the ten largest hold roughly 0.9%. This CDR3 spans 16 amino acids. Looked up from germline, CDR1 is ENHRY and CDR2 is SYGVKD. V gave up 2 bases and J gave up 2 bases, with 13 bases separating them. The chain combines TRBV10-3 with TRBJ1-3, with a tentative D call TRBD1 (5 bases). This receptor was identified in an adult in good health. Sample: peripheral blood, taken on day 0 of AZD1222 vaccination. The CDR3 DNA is TGTGCCATCAGTGAGACAGTAGGGGTAGCTGGAAACACCATATATTTT. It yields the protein CAISETVGVAGNTIYF.